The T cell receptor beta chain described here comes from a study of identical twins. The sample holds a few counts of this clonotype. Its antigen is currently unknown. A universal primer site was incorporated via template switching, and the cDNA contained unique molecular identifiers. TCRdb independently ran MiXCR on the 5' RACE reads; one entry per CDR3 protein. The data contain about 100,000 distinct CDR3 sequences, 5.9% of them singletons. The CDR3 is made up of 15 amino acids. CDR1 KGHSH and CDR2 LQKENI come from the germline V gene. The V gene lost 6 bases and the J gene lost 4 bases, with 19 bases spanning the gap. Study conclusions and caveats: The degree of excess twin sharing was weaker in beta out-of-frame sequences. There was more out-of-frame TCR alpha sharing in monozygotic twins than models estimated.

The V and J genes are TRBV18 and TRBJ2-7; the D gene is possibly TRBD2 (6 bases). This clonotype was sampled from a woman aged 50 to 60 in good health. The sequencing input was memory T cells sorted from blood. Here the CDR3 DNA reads TGTGCCAGCTCGCGGGCCGGGACTGGGGAGTACGAGCAGTACTTC. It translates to CASSRAGTGEYEQYF.